The 30 T cell receptor beta chains given below trace back to one sample, sequenced in a study of shared clonotypes between healthy human individuals. Clones were read by immunoSEQ multiplex PCR, and TCRdb kept only the in-frame ones, dropping some. The sample includes about 320,000 clones, around 90% of them seen just once. The sample comprised memory CD8+ T cells sorted from blood. Subset: CD45RO+ cells pooled with CCR7-negative TemRA cells. These receptors all come from a man aged 18 to 30 in good health.

This chain links TRBV7-2 with TRBJ2-3; 9 bases are a match to TRBD2. This CDR3 spans 18 amino acids. The V gene's germline CDR1 is SGHTA and CDR2 FQGNSA. V dropped 1 base and J dropped 2; count of bases not matched to a gene: 10. CDR3 region: CASSLVSRLAVTTDTQYF. The CDR3 nucleotides read TGTGCCAGCAGCTTAGTTTCTCGACTAGCGGTCACCACAGATACGCAGTATTTT. Together with reference TRBV7-2 and TRBJ2-3, the CDR3 gives the full variable domain: GAGVSQSPSNKVTEKGKDVELRCDPISGHTALYWYRQSLGQGLEFLIYFQGNSAPDKSGLPSDRFSAERTGGSVSTLTIQRTQQEDSAVYLCASSLVSRLAVTTDTQYFGPGTRLTVL.

The rearrangement joins TRBV11-2 to TRBJ2-1; TRBD2 agrees at 8 bases. The CDR3 extends over 17 amino acids. Trimming took 4 bases from V and 4 from J; bases not matched to a gene: 12. Germline CDR1 reads SGHAT; CDR2 reads FQNNGV. The CDR3 region is CASSSVQSGLVYNEQFF. Written as DNA, the CDR3 is TGTGCCAGCAGCTCCGTGCAATCGGGACTAGTGTACAATGAGCAGTTCTTC.

The chain has TRBV29-1 and TRBJ2-7; 8 bases align to TRBD1. The V gene's germline CDR1 is SQVTM and CDR2 ANQGSEA. The trim removed 8 bases at V and 2 bases at J, leaving 8 bases unmatched. The CDR3 totals 13 residues. The CDR3 spells CSTKTGVTYEQYF. CDR3 in DNA: TGCAGCACTAAGACAGGGGTGACCTACGAGCAGTACTTC.

The chain joins TRBV5-1 to TRBJ1-1; D is possibly TRBD1 (5 bases). V lost 2 bases and J 3 bases, leaving 14 bases between the germline ends. This CDR3 spans 15 amino acids. Germline CDR1 reads SGHRS; CDR2 reads YFSETQ. CDR3 nucleotides: TGCGCCAGCAGCTTCCGAGGGACCGGGGACACTGAAGCTTTCTTT. Its protein is CASSFRGTGDTEAFF.

The chain is built from TRBV7-6 and TRBJ1-1; 8 positions match TRBD1. The CDR3 is 15 residues long. The junction had 7 bases not matched to a gene; V was cut back by 3 bases and J by 4 bases. Germline CDR1 reads SGHVS; CDR2 reads FNYEAQ. The CDR3 DNA sequence: TGTGCCAGCAGCTTTCTCAGGGGGCGTGTCACTGAAGCTTTCTTT. Translation: CASSFLRGRVTEAFF.

The rearrangement uses TRBV5-1 and TRBJ1-1; 9 bases line up with TRBD1. This CDR3 has 16 amino acids. With V trimmed by 3 bases and J by 5 bases, 11 bases remained unmatched. The germline gives CDR1 SGHRS, CDR2 YFSETQ. The CDR3 sequence: CASSSEPMDRGTEAFF. The CDR3 nucleotides read TGCGCCAGCAGCTCTGAACCTATGGACAGGGGAACTGAAGCTTTCTTT.

The CDR3 bases are TGCGCCAGCAGCCCCCTAGGACAGGGGTCTTACGAGCAGTACTTC. Translated: CASSPLGQGSYEQYF. The chain uses TRBV5-1 and TRBJ2-7; 9 bases agree with TRBD1. The CDR3 sequence is 15 residues long. Per the germline V gene, CDR1 is SGHRS and CDR2 is YFSETQ. Trimming at V came to 4 bases and at J to 4 bases, leaving 9 bases not matched to a gene. Combining the CDR3 with reference TRBV5-1 and TRBJ2-7 gives the whole variable domain KAGVTQTPRYLIKTRGQQVTLSCSPISGHRSVSWYQQTPGQGLQFLFEYFSETQRNKGNFPGRFSGRQFSNSRSEMNVSTLELGDSALYLCASSPLGQGSYEQYFGPGTRLTVT.

The chain links TRBV10-3 to TRBJ2-2; TRBD1 matches at 10 bases. Looked up from germline, CDR1 is ENHRY and CDR2 is SYGVKD. The CDR3 consists of 15 residues. The V segment lost 2 bases and the J segment 5 bases; nucleotides outside the gene matches: 2. The CDR3 DNA follows: TGTGCCATCAGTGAGAGGGACAGGGGAACCGGGGAGCTGTTTTTT. This sequence encodes CAISERDRGTGELFF.

Notes on this clone: Other DNA sequences in this sample translate to the same CDR3. The gene calls are TRBV27 and TRBJ2-7; D call uncertain. Germline lookup yields CDR1 MNHEY and CDR2 SMNVEV (reference sequence). The CDR3 spans 13 residues. V lost 2 bases and J 3 bases, leaving 8 bases between the germline ends. The CDR3: CASSLGRDYEQYF. CDR3 bases: TGTGCCAGCAGTTTAGGAAGGGACTACGAGCAGTACTTC.

The chain combines TRBV19 with TRBJ2-7; the D gene could be TRBD1 or TRBD2 (5 bases each). The CDR3 has 13 amino acids. The V and J ends lost 3 bases and 2 bases respectively, with 8 bases between them. Per the germline V gene, CDR1 is LNHDA and CDR2 is SQIVND (reference sequence). CDR3 nucleotides: TGTGCCAGTAGTATGGGACGGACCTACGAGCAGTACTTC. Encoded protein: CASSMGRTYEQYF.

CDR3: CASSEGTSGYEQFF. The CDR3, as DNA: TGCGCCAGCAGTGAGGGGACTAGCGGGTATGAGCAGTTCTTC. This chain joins TRBV10-1 and TRBJ2-1; 12 bases fit TRBD2. The CDR3 totals 14 residues. Looked up from germline, CDR1 is WNHNN and CDR2 is SYGVQD (reference sequence). J lost 8 bases, V lost 2 bases, and 1 base had no gene match.

J is TRBJ1-1 and V is TRBV27; unclear D gene. This CDR3 spans 13 amino acids. The V end lost 7 bases, the J end lost 2 bases, and 11 bases lay between the germline ends. Germline loops: CDR1 MNHEY, CDR2 SMNVEV (reference sequence). The CDR3: CASMGQFNTEAFF. In DNA, the CDR3 is TGTGCCAGCATGGGTCAGTTTAACACTGAAGCTTTCTTT.

The rearrangement joins TRBV2 to TRBJ2-7; D may match TRBD1 or TRBD2 (5 bases each). This CDR3 is built from 13 residues. CDR1 and CDR2 from the germline V gene are SNHLY and FYNNEI. The germline V and J ends were trimmed by 6 bases and 2 bases, with 11 bases remaining between them. DNA for the CDR3: TGTGCCAGCAGGGGGACGGATACCTACGAGCAGTACTTC. It encodes CASRGTDTYEQYF.

The chain links TRBV30 to TRBJ2-6; D remains ambiguous. V lost 0 bases, J lost 2 bases, and 2 bases lay in between. Germline CDR1 GTSNPN, CDR2 SVGIG (reference sequence). This CDR3 has 13 residues. The CDR3 protein is CAWSVPGANVLTF. For the CDR3, the DNA is TGTGCCTGGAGTGTTCCTGGGGCCAACGTCCTGACTTTC.

The gene calls are TRBV6-5 and TRBJ1-2; D is uncertain. The germline CDR1 and CDR2 sequences are MNHEY and SVGAGI. CDR3 length equals 14 residues. Trimming cost V 0 bases and J 5 bases, with 10 bases left between them. In nucleotides, the CDR3 is TGTGCCAGCAGTTACTCCTACGGGAATTATGGCTACACCTTC. Protein sequence: CASSYSYGNYGYTF.

This chain uses TRBV7-9 with TRBJ1-2, with D uncertain. Trimming cost V 1 base and J 1 base, with 10 bases left between them. Germline values: CDR1 SEHNR, CDR2 FQNEAQ (reference sequence). The length of the CDR3 is 15 residues. The CDR3: CASSLVVTLNYGYTF. The CDR3 DNA is TGTGCCAGCAGCTTAGTGGTTACCCTTAACTATGGCTACACCTTC.

In its sample, this clone was seen many times. CDR3 nucleotide sequence: TGTGCCAGCAGTGAAGCCGGACAGGCCTTTGGCTATGGCTACACCTTC. This translates into CASSEAGQAFGYGYTF. J is TRBJ1-2 and V is TRBV6-1; TRBD1 aligns across 7 bases. With V trimmed by 0 bases and J by 4 bases, 8 bases remained unmatched. Germline lookup yields CDR1 MNHNS and CDR2 SASEGT. The CDR3 loop spans 16 amino acids.

In this sample, this clone turned up a few times. V and J are TRBV6-6 and TRBJ1-4; TRBD1 aligns across 7 bases. This CDR3 spans 15 amino acids. From germline, CDR1 is MNHNY and CDR2 SVGAGI (reference sequence). V lost 0 bases to trimming and J lost 11 bases; unmatched junction nucleotides: 9. The CDR3 protein is CASSYSLTETGKLFF. CDR3 sequence (DNA): TGTGCCAGCAGTTACTCTTTAACAGAGACAGGGAAACTGTTTTTT.

The chain is built from TRBV2 and TRBJ1-1; 8 positions match TRBD1. J was trimmed by 2 bases and V by 4 bases; bases with no gene match: 3. Germline V gene data show CDR1 as SNHLY and CDR2 as FYNNEI. The CDR3 length is 14 residues. This CDR3 is CASSGSGGNTEAFF. The CDR3 DNA sequence: TGTGCCAGCAGTGGCTCAGGGGGCAACACTGAAGCTTTCTTT. Full variable domain (rest looked up from reference TRBV2 and TRBJ1-1): EPEVTQTPSHQVTQMGQEVILRCVPISNHLYFYWYRQILGQKVEFLVSFYNNEISEKSEIFDDQFSVERPDGSNFTLKIRSTKLEDSAMYFCASSGSGGNTEAFFGQGTRLTVV.

The chain has TRBV7-9 and TRBJ2-1, with D perhaps TRBD2 (6 bases). The germline CDR1 and CDR2 sequences are SEHNR and FQNEAQ (reference sequence). V was cut by 5 bases and J by 3 bases, with 17 bases left in between. This CDR3 is built from 16 residues. Written as DNA, the CDR3 is TGTGCCAGCAGCCCAACTACCTCGGACTACTACAATGAGCAGTTCTTC. Translating gives CASSPTTSDYYNEQFF.

The chain couples TRBV2 to TRBJ2-1, with 9 bases lining up with TRBD1. V lost 6 bases to trimming and J lost 8 bases; unmatched junction nucleotides: 14. CDR3 size: 16 residues. The germline V gene has CDR1 SNHLY and CDR2 FYNNEI. For the CDR3, the DNA is TGTGCCAGCAGAGATATTACAGGGGGCGTTCTTGATGAGCAGTTCTTC. Amino acid sequence: CASRDITGGVLDEQFF. The full variable domain, in which reference TRBV2 and TRBJ2-1 provide the parts outside the CDR3, is EPEVTQTPSHQVTQMGQEVILRCVPISNHLYFYWYRQILGQKVEFLVSFYNNEISEKSEIFDDQFSVERPDGSNFTLKIRSTKLEDSAMYFCASRDITGGVLDEQFFGPGTRLTVL.

The chain combines TRBV10-2 with TRBJ2-7; TRBD2 aligns across 8 bases. Germline V lookup: CDR1 WSHSY, CDR2 SAAADI. Trimming took 1 base from V and 3 from J; bases not matched to a gene: 8. The CDR3 runs to 16 residues. The CDR3: CASSEWARLAGYEQYF. CDR3 sequence (DNA): TGCGCCAGCAGTGAGTGGGCGCGGCTAGCGGGCTACGAGCAGTACTTC.

This sequence joins TRBV10-3 and TRBJ1-2; D may be TRBD1 (5 bases). CDR1 ENHRY and CDR2 SYGVKD come from the germline V gene. This CDR3 comprises 19 residues. V was trimmed by 0 bases and J by 2 bases, leaving 22 bases between them. CDR3 sequence: CAISESLAGSVGQNYGYTF. The CDR3 DNA is TGTGCCATCAGTGAGTCGTTGGCAGGTTCCGTGGGGCAAAACTATGGCTACACCTTC.

V and J are TRBV2 and TRBJ1-1, with D perhaps matching TRBD1 (5 bases). The CDR3 totals 14 residues. V lost 5 bases and J lost 4, with 14 bases in between. Germline CDR1 reads SNHLY; CDR2 reads FYNNEI. CDR3 in amino acids: CASSYPDGGTEAFF. CDR3 in DNA: TGTGCCAGCAGTTACCCAGACGGGGGCACTGAAGCTTTCTTT. The full variable domain, its missing parts supplied by reference TRBV2 and TRBJ1-1, is EPEVTQTPSHQVTQMGQEVILRCVPISNHLYFYWYRQILGQKVEFLVSFYNNEISEKSEIFDDQFSVERPDGSNFTLKIRSTKLEDSAMYFCASSYPDGGTEAFFGQGTRLTVV.

The chain employs TRBV4-1 and TRBJ1-5, with D possibly TRBD1 on 6 matching bases. Per germline, CDR1 MGHRA and CDR2 YSYEKL. V was shortened by 0 bases and J by 5 bases, with 17 bases between the two germline ends. The CDR3 runs to 17 residues. For the CDR3, the DNA is TGCGCCAGCAGCCAAGATCCAGGGCGGGGGCTTGATCAGCCCCAGCATTTT. Translating it yields CASSQDPGRGLDQPQHF.

The rearrangement uses TRBV29-1 and TRBJ1-2; D remains unclear. In germline, CDR1 is SQVTM, CDR2 ANQGSEA. Trimming took off 2 bases at V and 2 bases at J, with 15 bases between the two ends. The CDR3 has 15 amino acids. In DNA, the CDR3 is TGCAGCGTTGAACCCCCCGACGTACTGAACTATGGCTACACCTTC. It is translated as CSVEPPDVLNYGYTF.

The genes are TRBV30 and TRBJ1-6, with TRBD1 matching 8 bases. The germline gives CDR1 GTSNPN, CDR2 SVGIG (reference sequence). V lost 5 bases and J lost 8; bases outside the gene matches: 11. The CDR3 length is 15 residues. CDR3 nucleotide sequence: TGTGCCTGGGGAGACGTGTGGACAGGGTATTCACCCCTCCACTTT. As protein: CAWGDVWTGYSPLHF.

This clone was detected only once. This sequence joins TRBV5-4 and TRBJ2-1; 8 bases agree with TRBD2. CDR1 is SGHNT, CDR2 YYREEE, per germline (reference sequence). V lost 7 bases to trimming and J lost 4 bases; unmatched junction nucleotides: 7. The CDR3 extends over 14 amino acids. CDR3 protein: CASERERGYNEQFF. The CDR3 DNA sequence: TGTGCCAGCGAGCGGGAGAGGGGATACAATGAGCAGTTCTTC.

This chain connects TRBV4-1 to TRBJ2-1; 8 nucleotides agree with TRBD1. The length of the CDR3 is 17 residues. The V gene's germline CDR1 is MGHRA and CDR2 YSYEKL. The V gene end was trimmed by 2 bases and the J gene end by 4 bases; junction bases not matched to a gene: 10. The CDR3 nucleotides are TGCGCCAGCAGCCAAAGGGGGTGGACAGGGAGGTACAATGAGCAGTTCTTC. This gives the protein CASSQRGWTGRYNEQFF.

This clone is a singleton in its sample. The CDR3 nucleotides are TGTGCCAGCAGCTCGGGTCTAGCGGGAGGGTCCTACGAGCAGTACTTC. This translates into CASSSGLAGGSYEQYF. The V and J genes are TRBV11-2 and TRBJ2-7, with 12 bases aligning to TRBD2. V gave up 4 bases and J gave up 1 base; unmatched junction bases: 5. The germline gives CDR1 SGHAT, CDR2 FQNNGV. The CDR3 sequence is 16 residues long.